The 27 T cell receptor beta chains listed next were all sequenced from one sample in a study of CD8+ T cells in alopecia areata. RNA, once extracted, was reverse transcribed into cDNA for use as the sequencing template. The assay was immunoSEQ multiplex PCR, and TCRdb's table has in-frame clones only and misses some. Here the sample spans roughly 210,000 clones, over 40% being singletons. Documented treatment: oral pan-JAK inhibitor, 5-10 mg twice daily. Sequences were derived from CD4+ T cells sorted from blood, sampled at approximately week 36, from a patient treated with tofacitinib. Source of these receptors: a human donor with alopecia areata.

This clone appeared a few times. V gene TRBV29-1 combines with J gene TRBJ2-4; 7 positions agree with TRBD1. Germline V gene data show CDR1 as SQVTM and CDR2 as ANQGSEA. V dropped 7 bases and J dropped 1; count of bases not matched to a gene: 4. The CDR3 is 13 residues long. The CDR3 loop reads CSAEQGAKNIQYF. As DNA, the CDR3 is TGCAGCGCGGAACAGGGGGCCAAAAACATTCAGTACTTC.

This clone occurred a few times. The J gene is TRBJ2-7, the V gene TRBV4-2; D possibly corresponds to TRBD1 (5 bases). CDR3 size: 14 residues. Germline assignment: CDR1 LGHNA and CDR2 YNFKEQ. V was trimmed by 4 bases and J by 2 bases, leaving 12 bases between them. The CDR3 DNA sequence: TGTGCCAGCAGCCGGGGCGCGATCACCTACGAGCAGTACTTC. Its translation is CASSRGAITYEQYF.

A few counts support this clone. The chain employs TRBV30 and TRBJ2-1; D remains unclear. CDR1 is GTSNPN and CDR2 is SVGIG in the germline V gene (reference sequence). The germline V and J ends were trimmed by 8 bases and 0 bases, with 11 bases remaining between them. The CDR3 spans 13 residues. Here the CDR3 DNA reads TGTGCCGTCTCCAGGAGCTCCTACAATGAGCAGTTCTTC. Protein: CAVSRSSYNEQFF.

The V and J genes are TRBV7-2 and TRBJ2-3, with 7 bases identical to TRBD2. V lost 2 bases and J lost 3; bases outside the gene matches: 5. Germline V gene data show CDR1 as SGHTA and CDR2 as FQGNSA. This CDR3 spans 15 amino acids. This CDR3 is CASSLTPGGTDTQYF. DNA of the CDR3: TGTGCCAGCAGCTTAACCCCCGGGGGGACAGATACGCAGTATTTT. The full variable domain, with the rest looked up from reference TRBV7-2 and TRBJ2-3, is GAGVSQSPSNKVTEKGKDVELRCDPISGHTALYWYRQSLGQGLEFLIYFQGNSAPDKSGLPSDRFSAERTGGSVSTLTIQRTQQEDSAVYLCASSLTPGGTDTQYFGPGTRLTVL.

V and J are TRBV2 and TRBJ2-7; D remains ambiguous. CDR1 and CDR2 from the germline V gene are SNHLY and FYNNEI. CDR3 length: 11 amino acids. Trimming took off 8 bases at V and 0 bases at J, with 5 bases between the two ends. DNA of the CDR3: TGTGCCAGCCAGCTCTCCTACGAGCAGTACTTC. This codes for CASQLSYEQYF.

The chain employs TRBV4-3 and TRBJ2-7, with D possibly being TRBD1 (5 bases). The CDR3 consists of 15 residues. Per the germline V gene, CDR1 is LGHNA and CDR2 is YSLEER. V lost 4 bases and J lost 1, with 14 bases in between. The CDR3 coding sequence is TGCGCCAGCAGCCGCTCACTGGACACATCCTACGAGCAGTACTTC. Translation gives CASSRSLDTSYEQYF.

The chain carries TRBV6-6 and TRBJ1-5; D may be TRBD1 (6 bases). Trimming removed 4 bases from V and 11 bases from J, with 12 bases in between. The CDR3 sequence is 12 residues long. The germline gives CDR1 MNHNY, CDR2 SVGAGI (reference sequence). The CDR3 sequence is CASSSGTPAQHF. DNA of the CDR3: TGTGCCAGCAGTTCCGGGACACCGGCCCAGCATTTT.

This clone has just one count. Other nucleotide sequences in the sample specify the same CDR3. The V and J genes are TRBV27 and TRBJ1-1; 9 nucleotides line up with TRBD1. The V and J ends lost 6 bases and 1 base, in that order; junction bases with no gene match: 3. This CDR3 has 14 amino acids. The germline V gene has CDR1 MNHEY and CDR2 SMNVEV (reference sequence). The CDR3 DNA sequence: TGTGCCAGCAGCCGGGACAGGGCGAACACTGAAGCTTTCTTT. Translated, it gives CASSRDRANTEAFF.

The CDR3 region has the DNA TGCAGCGTTGAAGTGGAGACAGGGAGCTCCTACGAGCAGTACTTC. Its protein product is CSVEVETGSSYEQYF. This sequence joins TRBV29-1 and TRBJ2-7, with 7 bases identical to TRBD1. The V and J ends lost 1 base and 0 bases, in that order; junction bases with no gene match: 6. The CDR3 loop spans 15 amino acids. CDR1 is SQVTM and CDR2 is ANQGSEA in the germline V gene.

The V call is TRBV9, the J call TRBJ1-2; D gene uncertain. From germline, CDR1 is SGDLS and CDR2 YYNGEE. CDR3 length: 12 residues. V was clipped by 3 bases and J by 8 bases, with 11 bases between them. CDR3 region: CASSGNRGGYTF. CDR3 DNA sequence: TGTGCCAGCAGCGGCAATAGAGGGGGCTACACCTTC.

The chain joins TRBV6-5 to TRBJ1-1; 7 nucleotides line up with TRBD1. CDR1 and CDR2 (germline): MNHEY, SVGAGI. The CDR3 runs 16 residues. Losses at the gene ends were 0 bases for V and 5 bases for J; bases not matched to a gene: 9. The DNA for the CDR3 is TGTGCCAGCAGTTACTCCCACACAGGGGCACGGACTGAAGCTTTCTTT. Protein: CASSYSHTGARTEAFF.

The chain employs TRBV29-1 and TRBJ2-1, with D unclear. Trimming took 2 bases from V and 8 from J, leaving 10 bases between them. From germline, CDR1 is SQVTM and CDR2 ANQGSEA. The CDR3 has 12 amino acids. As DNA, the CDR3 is TGCAGCGTTGAATTTGGTCTTGATGAGCAGTTCTTC. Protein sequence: CSVEFGLDEQFF.

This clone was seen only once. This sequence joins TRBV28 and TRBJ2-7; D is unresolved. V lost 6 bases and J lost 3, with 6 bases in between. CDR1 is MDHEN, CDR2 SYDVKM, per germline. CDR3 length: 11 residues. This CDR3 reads CASSRDYEQYF. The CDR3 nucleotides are TGTGCCAGCAGCCGCGACTACGAGCAGTACTTC.

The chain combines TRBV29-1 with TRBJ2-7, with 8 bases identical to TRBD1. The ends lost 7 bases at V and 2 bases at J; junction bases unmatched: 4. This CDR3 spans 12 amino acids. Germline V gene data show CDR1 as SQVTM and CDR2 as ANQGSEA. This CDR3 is CSARTGTYEQYF. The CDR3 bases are TGCAGCGCTAGGACAGGGACCTACGAGCAGTACTTC.

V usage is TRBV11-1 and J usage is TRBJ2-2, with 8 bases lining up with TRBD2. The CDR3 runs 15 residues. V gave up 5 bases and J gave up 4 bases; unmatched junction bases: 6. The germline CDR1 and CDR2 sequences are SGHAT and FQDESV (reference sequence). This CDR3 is CASSAAGGRTGELFF. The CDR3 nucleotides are TGTGCCAGCAGCGCGGCGGGAGGCCGCACCGGGGAGCTGTTTTTT. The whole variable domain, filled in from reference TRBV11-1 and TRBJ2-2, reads EAEVAQSPRYKITEKSQAVAFWCDPISGHATLYWYRQILGQGPELLVQFQDESVVDDSQLPKDRFSAERLKGVDSTLKIQPAELGDSAMYLCASSAAGGRTGELFFGEGSRLTVL.

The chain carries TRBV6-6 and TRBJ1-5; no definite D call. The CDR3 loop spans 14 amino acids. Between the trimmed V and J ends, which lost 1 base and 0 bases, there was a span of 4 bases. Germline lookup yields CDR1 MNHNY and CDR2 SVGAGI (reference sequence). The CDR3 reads CASSYLLSNQPQHF. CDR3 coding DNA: TGTGCCAGCAGTTACTTGCTTAGCAATCAGCCCCAGCATTTT.

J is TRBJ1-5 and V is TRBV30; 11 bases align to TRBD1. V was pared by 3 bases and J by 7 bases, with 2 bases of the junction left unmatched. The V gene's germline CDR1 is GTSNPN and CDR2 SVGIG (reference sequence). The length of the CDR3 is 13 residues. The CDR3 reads CAWRGQGGQPQHF. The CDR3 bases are TGTGCCTGGAGGGGACAGGGGGGACAGCCCCAGCATTTT.

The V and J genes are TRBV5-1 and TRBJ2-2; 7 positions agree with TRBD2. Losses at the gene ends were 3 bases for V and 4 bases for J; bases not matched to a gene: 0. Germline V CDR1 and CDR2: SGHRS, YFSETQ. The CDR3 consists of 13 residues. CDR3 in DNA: TGCGCCAGCAGCTGGGGGGGCACCGGGGAGCTGTTTTTT. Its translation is CASSWGGTGELFF.

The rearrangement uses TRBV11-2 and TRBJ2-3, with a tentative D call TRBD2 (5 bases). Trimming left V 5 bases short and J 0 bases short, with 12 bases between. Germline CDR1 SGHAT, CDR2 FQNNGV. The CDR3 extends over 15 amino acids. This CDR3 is CASSPRGGSTDTQYF. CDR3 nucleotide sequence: TGTGCCAGCAGCCCCCGTGGCGGGAGCACAGATACGCAGTATTTT.

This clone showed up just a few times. CDR3 nucleotides: TGCAGCGTTGCCCCCAGGCCTCAAGAGACCCAGTACTTC. This sequence encodes CSVAPRPQETQYF. The gene calls are TRBV29-1 and TRBJ2-5; D is unresolved. Germline V gives CDR1 SQVTM, CDR2 ANQGSEA. CDR3 length: 13 residues. The V end lost 4 bases, the J end lost 2 bases, and 11 bases lay between the germline ends.

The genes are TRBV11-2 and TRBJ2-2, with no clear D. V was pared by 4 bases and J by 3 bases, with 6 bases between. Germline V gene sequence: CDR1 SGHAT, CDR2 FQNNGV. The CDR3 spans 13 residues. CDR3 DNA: TGTGCCAGCAGCTCATCTCACACCGGGGAGCTGTTTTTT. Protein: CASSSSHTGELFF.

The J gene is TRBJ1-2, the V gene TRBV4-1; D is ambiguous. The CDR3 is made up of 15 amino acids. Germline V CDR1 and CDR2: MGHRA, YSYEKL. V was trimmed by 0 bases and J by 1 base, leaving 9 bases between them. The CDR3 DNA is TGCGCCAGCAGCCAAGACAGAGACTTTAACTATGGCTACACCTTC. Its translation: CASSQDRDFNYGYTF.

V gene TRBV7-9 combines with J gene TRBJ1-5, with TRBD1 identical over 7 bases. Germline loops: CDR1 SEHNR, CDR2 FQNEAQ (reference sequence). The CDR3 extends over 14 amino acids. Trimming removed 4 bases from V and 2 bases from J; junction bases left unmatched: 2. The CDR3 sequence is CASSSGTGNQPQHF. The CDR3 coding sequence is TGTGCCAGCAGCTCTGGGACAGGCAATCAGCCCCAGCATTTT.

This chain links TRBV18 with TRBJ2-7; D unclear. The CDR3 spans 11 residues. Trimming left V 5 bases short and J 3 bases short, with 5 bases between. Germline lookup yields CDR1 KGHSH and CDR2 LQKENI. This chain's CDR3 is CASSVSYEQYF. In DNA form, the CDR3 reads TGTGCCAGCTCAGTTAGCTACGAGCAGTACTTC.

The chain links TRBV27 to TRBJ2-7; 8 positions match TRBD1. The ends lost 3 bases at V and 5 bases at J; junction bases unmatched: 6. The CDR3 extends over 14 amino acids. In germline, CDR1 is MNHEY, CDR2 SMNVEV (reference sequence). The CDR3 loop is CASSFSGGLDEQYF. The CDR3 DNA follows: TGTGCCAGCAGTTTTTCAGGGGGCCTGGACGAGCAGTACTTC.

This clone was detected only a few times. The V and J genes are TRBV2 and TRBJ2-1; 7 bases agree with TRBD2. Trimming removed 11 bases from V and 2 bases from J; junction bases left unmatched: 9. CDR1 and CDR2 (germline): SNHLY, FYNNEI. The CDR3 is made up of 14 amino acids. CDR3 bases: TGTGCCGGCCGGGGGGACTCCACCTACAATGAGCAGTTCTTC. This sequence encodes CAGRGDSTYNEQFF.

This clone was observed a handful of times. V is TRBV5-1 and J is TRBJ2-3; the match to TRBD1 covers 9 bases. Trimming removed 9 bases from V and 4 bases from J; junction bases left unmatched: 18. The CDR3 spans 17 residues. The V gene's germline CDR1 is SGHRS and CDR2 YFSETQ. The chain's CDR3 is CATQGAVGGSHPDTQYF. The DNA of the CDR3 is TGCGCCACACAGGGGGCGGTGGGCGGAAGCCATCCAGATACGCAGTATTTT.